The 9 T cell receptor beta chains given below trace back to one sample, sequenced in a study of T cell responses to AZD1222 COVID-19 vaccine. The protocol was immunoSEQ multiplex PCR, while the TCRdb copy is restricted to in-frame clones and leaves out a portion. The sample includes some 120,000 clones, more than 75% seen only once; the top ten take about 1.2%. The sequencing here drew on peripheral blood, taken on day 0 of AZD1222 vaccination. The receptor set was obtained from an adult in good health.

The chain couples TRBV7-9 to TRBJ1-5, with D uncertain. This CDR3 contains 11 residues. V dropped 5 bases and J dropped 11 bases, with 10 bases sitting between them. Germline V gene data show CDR1 as SEHNR and CDR2 as FQNEAQ (reference sequence). The CDR3: CASSNGGSQHF. Here the CDR3 DNA reads TGTGCCAGCAGCAACGGTGGTTCCCAGCATTTT.

The chain is built from TRBV5-4 and TRBJ1-1; possible D gene TRBD1, 6 bases. The germline V gene has CDR1 SGHNT and CDR2 YYREEE (reference sequence). Trimming shortened V by 5 bases and J by 1 base, and 12 bases separated the two germline ends. The CDR3 sequence is 14 residues long. For the CDR3, the DNA is TGTGCCAGCAGTCTGGACAGCCCGAACACTGAAGCTTTCTTT. Its translation is CASSLDSPNTEAFF.

The chain recombines TRBV10-3 with TRBJ2-7, with TRBD1 matching 10 bases. Germline V lookup: CDR1 ENHRY, CDR2 SYGVKD. V lost 6 bases to trimming and J lost 2 bases; unmatched junction nucleotides: 4. The CDR3 is made up of 14 amino acids. The CDR3 bases are TGTGCCATCAGCCGGGACAGGGGTACCTACGAGCAGTACTTC. This gives the protein CAISRDRGTYEQYF.

The genes are TRBV7-2 and TRBJ2-7; the match to TRBD2 covers 9 bases. The CDR3 is 13 amino acids. The V gene end was trimmed by 4 bases and the J gene end by 7 bases; junction bases not matched to a gene: 5. Germline assignment: CDR1 SGHTA and CDR2 FQGNSA. The CDR3 DNA sequence: TGTGCCAGCAGCTCCCGTCTAGCGGGGGAGCAGTACTTC. It is translated as CASSSRLAGEQYF.

This CDR3 is CASSLIRRTGGDTEAFF. In DNA, the CDR3 is TGTGCCAGCAGCTTAATCCGTCGGACAGGGGGAGACACTGAAGCTTTCTTT. The chain has TRBV11-2 and TRBJ1-1, with TRBD1 identical over 10 bases. After removal of 2 bases from V and 3 bases from J, the junction contained 9 bases not matched to a gene. CDR1 is SGHAT and CDR2 is FQNNGV in the germline V gene. The CDR3 runs to 17 residues.

V gene TRBV6-2 or TRBV6-3 combines with J gene TRBJ2-1, with D unresolved. The germline CDR1 and CDR2 sequences are MNHEY and SVGEGT. Trimming removed 0 bases at V and 5 bases at J, with 5 bases between. The CDR3 has 13 amino acids. CDR3 bases: TGTGCCAGCAGTTACTCGATTAACAATGAGCAGTTCTTC. This codes for CASSYSINNEQFF.

This clone was recorded once. J is TRBJ1-5 and V is TRBV4-3, with a possible D match to TRBD1 (5 bases). The CDR3 is made up of 13 amino acids. Germline V gives CDR1 LGHNA, CDR2 YSLEER. The germline V and J ends were trimmed by 3 bases and 7 bases, with 10 bases remaining between them. CDR3 sequence: CASSHNSGQPQHF. CDR3 DNA: TGCGCCAGCAGCCACAACTCAGGGCAGCCCCAGCATTTT.

The rearrangement uses TRBV4-2 and TRBJ1-5; D is ambiguous. The CDR3 runs 13 residues. Germline V lookup: CDR1 LGHNA, CDR2 YNFKEQ. The V end was cut by 4 bases, the J end by 5 bases, with 9 bases between. The CDR3 DNA sequence: TGTGCCAGCAGCCCATCGGAGCATCAGCCCCAGCATTTT. Protein sequence: CASSPSEHQPQHF.

Only one count was recorded for this clone. The CDR3 DNA sequence: TGCAGCGTCCCGGGACAGGCGTCCTACGAGCAGTACTTC. Translated, it gives CSVPGQASYEQYF. V and J are TRBV29-1 and TRBJ2-7; 8 nucleotides line up with TRBD1. V gave up 6 bases and J gave up 1 base; unmatched junction bases: 5. CDR1 is SQVTM, CDR2 ANQGSEA, per germline. The CDR3 has 13 residues.